This T cell receptor beta chain was captured in a study of blood T cell repertoires in COVID-19. This table comes from immunoSEQ multiplex PCR, and its TCRdb copy is limited to in-frame clones, with some not included. The sample has 80,000 to 100,000 clones; around 90% are singletons. This CDR3 has 16 amino acids. The V gene lost 0 bases and the J gene lost 3 bases, with 12 bases spanning the gap. Germline V gene data show CDR1 as MNHEY and CDR2 as SVGAGI. V gene TRBV6-5 combines with J gene TRBJ2-1, with a weak D call TRBD2 (6 bases). The TCR comes from a human donor with COVID-19, enrolled during active disease. The donor label of this sample is uncertain. Sequenced material: peripheral blood. Written as DNA, the CDR3 is TGTGCCAGCAGTTACTCGAGTTCTAGCGTCTACAATGAGCAGTTCTTC. Its protein product is CASSYSSSSVYNEQFF.